This entry lists 21 T cell receptor beta chains sequenced from one sample in a study of blood T cell repertoires in COVID-19. The table came from immunoSEQ multiplex PCR; TCRdb's copy has only in-frame clones and leaves some out. The data show about 230,000 clones, approximately 88% seen once. The sequencing input was PBMCs or T cells enriched from blood (not recorded which). The origin of the receptors is a woman in her thirties or forties with acute COVID-19.

The V and J genes are TRBV11-3 and TRBJ1-5; D gene ambiguous. There are 15 residues in the CDR3. The germline V and J ends were trimmed by 5 bases and 4 bases, with 15 bases remaining between them. Germline loops: CDR1 SGHNT, CDR2 YENEEA. The CDR3 nucleotides read TGTGCCAGCAGCGCGCGCCGGGGTGGGAATCAGCCCCAGCATTTT. Its protein product is CASSARRGGNQPQHF.

V is TRBV4-3 and J is TRBJ2-3; D perhaps matches TRBD2 (5 bases). Trimming stripped 0 bases from V and 3 bases from J, with 10 bases between. The CDR3 has 15 amino acids. Germline CDR1 reads LGHNA; CDR2 reads YSLEER. The CDR3 spells CASSQDVRVTDTQYF. In nucleotides, the CDR3 is TGCGCCAGCAGCCAAGATGTGAGGGTGACAGATACGCAGTATTTT.

The V call is TRBV9, the J call TRBJ2-1, with 11 bases fitting TRBD2. CDR1 is SGDLS, CDR2 YYNGEE, per germline. The V segment lost 0 bases and the J segment 13 bases; nucleotides outside the gene matches: 12. CDR3 size: 16 residues. The chain's CDR3 is CASSVGGLAGGPHQFF. CDR3 nucleotide sequence: TGTGCCAGCAGCGTAGGGGGGCTAGCGGGAGGCCCCCACCAGTTCTTC. The full variable domain, rest sourced from reference TRBV9 and TRBJ2-1, is DSGVTQTPKHLITATGQRVTLRCSPRSGDLSVYWYQQSLDQGLQFLIQYYNGEERAKGNILERFSAQQFPDLHSELNLSSLELGDSALYFCASSVGGLAGGPHQFFGPGTRLTVL.

In this sample, this clone turned up a few times. This chain connects TRBV5-4 to TRBJ2-1; D is possibly TRBD1 (5 bases). The ends were cut back, 0 bases at V and 0 bases at J, with 10 bases in the middle. The length of the CDR3 is 16 residues. Per the germline V gene, CDR1 is SGHNT and CDR2 is YYREEE (reference sequence). The CDR3 loop reads CASSLGGASSYNEQFF. CDR3 sequence (DNA): TGTGCCAGCAGCTTGGGTGGGGCCAGCTCCTACAATGAGCAGTTCTTC.

CDR3 sequence reads: CASSGQGIRDSPLHF. Here the CDR3 DNA reads TGTGCCAGCAGCGGACAGGGGATCAGAGATTCACCCCTCCACTTT. V usage is TRBV27 and J usage is TRBJ1-6; TRBD1 matches 9 bases. Trimming cost V 6 bases and J 8 bases; bases outside gene matches: 8. CDR3 length: 15 residues. The germline V gene encodes CDR1 MNHEY and CDR2 SMNVEV (reference sequence).

The V gene is TRBV2, the J gene TRBJ2-3; D unresolved. The CDR3 length is 14 residues. V lost 7 bases and J lost 1, with 12 bases in between. CDR1 is SNHLY and CDR2 is FYNNEI in the germline V gene. CDR3 nucleotide sequence: TGTGCCAGCATCGAGGTCTACCGCACAGATACGCAGTATTTT. It is translated as CASIEVYRTDTQYF.

J is TRBJ2-2 and V is TRBV18; 8 positions match TRBD1. Germline V gene data show CDR1 as KGHSH and CDR2 as LQKENI. This CDR3 has 14 residues. V was pared by 6 bases and J by 2 bases, with 2 bases of the junction left unmatched. The CDR3 nucleotides read TGTGCCAGCTCGGCAGGGGGCAACACCGGGGAGCTGTTTTTT. Translated, it gives CASSAGGNTGELFF.

V is TRBV28 and J is TRBJ1-5; 10 nucleotides match TRBD1. Per the germline V gene, CDR1 is MDHEN and CDR2 is SYDVKM. J gave up 5 bases and V 7 bases, and 8 bases lay outside the gene matches. This CDR3 has 15 residues. The CDR3 reads CASNWRDRGYQPQHF. DNA of the CDR3: TGTGCCAGCAATTGGCGGGACAGGGGATATCAGCCCCAGCATTTT. Variable domain in full (rest from reference TRBV28 and TRBJ1-5): DVKVTQSSRYLVKRTGEKVFLECVQDMDHENMFWYRQDPGLGLRLIYFSYDVKMKEKGDIPEGYSVSREKKERFSLILESASTNQTSMYLCASNWRDRGYQPQHFGDGTRLSIL.

V is TRBV6-5 and J is TRBJ1-1, with TRBD1 identical over 7 bases. Per the germline V gene, CDR1 is MNHEY and CDR2 is SVGAGI. The CDR3 has 13 residues. V trimming: 10 bases; J trimming: 3 bases; junction bases outside the gene matches: 8. The CDR3: CATNRGEHTEAFF. Written as DNA, the CDR3 is TGTGCCACCAACAGGGGTGAGCACACTGAAGCTTTCTTT.

V and J are TRBV30 and TRBJ2-7; 8 bases match TRBD1. Per the germline V gene, CDR1 is GTSNPN and CDR2 is SVGIG (reference sequence). Trimming took 6 bases from V and 6 from J; bases not matched to a gene: 10. The CDR3 length is 13 residues. The CDR3 region is CACSSRGRSEQYF. In DNA form, the CDR3 reads TGTGCCTGTTCCTCCAGGGGGCGGTCCGAGCAGTACTTC.

The chain is built from TRBV19 and TRBJ1-6; weak D call: TRBD1 (5 bases). In germline, CDR1 is LNHDA, CDR2 SQIVND (reference sequence). The CDR3 spans 15 residues. Trimming cost V 7 bases and J 6 bases, with 16 bases left between them. As DNA, the CDR3 is TGTGCCAGTAAGGAGCAGGGTCAGCTTAATTCACCCCTCCACTTT. Translating gives CASKEQGQLNSPLHF.

V and J are TRBV19 and TRBJ1-5, with 7 bases lining up with TRBD1. Germline V gene sequence: CDR1 LNHDA, CDR2 SQIVND (reference sequence). Germline trimming cut 4 bases from V and 4 bases from J; bases unmatched to any gene: 4. This CDR3 region has 14 residues. The CDR3, as DNA: TGTGCCAGTAGTACCGGACAGGCGAATCAGCCCCAGCATTTT. Amino acids: CASSTGQANQPQHF. The variable domain in full, with the rest retrieved from reference TRBV19 and TRBJ1-5, is DGGITQSPKYLFRKEGQNVTLSCEQNLNHDAMYWYRQDPGQGLRLIYYSQIVNDFQKGDIAEGYSVSREKKESFPLTVTSAQKNPTAFYLCASSTGQANQPQHFGDGTRLSIL.

Only one count was recorded for this clone. CDR3 in amino acids: CATSEEGDQPQHF. DNA of the CDR3: TGTGCCACCTCTGAGGAAGGCGATCAGCCCCAGCATTTT. This chain uses TRBV24-1 with TRBJ1-5, with D unresolved. In germline, CDR1 is KGHDR, CDR2 SFDVKD. The V end lost 9 bases, the J end lost 5 bases, and 13 bases lay between the germline ends. The length of the CDR3 is 13 residues.

This sequence joins TRBV5-6 and TRBJ2-1, with 9 bases aligning to TRBD1. The V gene's germline CDR1 is SGHDT and CDR2 YYEEEE. The V gene end was trimmed by 6 bases and the J gene end by 7 bases; junction bases not matched to a gene: 14. This CDR3 has 16 amino acids. CDR3 region: CASKWTGTGFSNEQFF. CDR3 nucleotides: TGTGCCAGCAAGTGGACCGGGACAGGGTTTTCGAATGAGCAGTTCTTC.

The V call is TRBV19, the J call TRBJ1-1; maybe TRBD1 (5 bases). The germline V and J ends were trimmed by 7 bases and 1 base, with 19 bases remaining between them. This CDR3 is built from 16 residues. Germline V lookup: CDR1 LNHDA, CDR2 SQIVND (reference sequence). CDR3 in amino acids: CASIRLNRTQNTEAFF. CDR3 in DNA: TGTGCCAGTATCCGTCTGAATCGGACACAGAACACTGAAGCTTTCTTT.

J is TRBJ1-2 and V is TRBV4-3; TRBD1 agrees at 7 bases. Germline CDR1 reads LGHNA; CDR2 reads YSLEER. V dropped 1 base and J dropped 3; count of bases not matched to a gene: 5. The CDR3 spans 15 residues. CDR3 sequence reads: CASSQALTGDYGYTF. In DNA, the CDR3 is TGCGCCAGCAGCCAAGCCTTAACAGGGGACTATGGCTACACCTTC.

The chain links TRBV6-2 or TRBV6-3 to TRBJ2-4; TRBD1 agrees at 10 bases. Germline assignment: CDR1 MNHEY and CDR2 SVGEGT. This CDR3 is 17 amino acids long. V trimming: 6 bases; J trimming: 0 bases; junction bases outside the gene matches: 8. The CDR3 DNA is TGTGCCAGCAGCACGCGACAGGGGGCCCTAGCCAAAAACATTCAGTACTTC. The encoded protein is CASSTRQGALAKNIQYF.

The sample holds a few counts of this clone. The chain uses TRBV7-2 and TRBJ1-6; D not certain. CDR3 length equals 15 residues. In germline, CDR1 is SGHTA, CDR2 FQGNSA. Trimming removed 7 bases from V and 7 bases from J, with 17 bases in between. The CDR3 DNA is TGTGCCAGCACCCATCGCGGAACGGGGAATTCACCCCTCCACTTT. It specifies CASTHRGTGNSPLHF.

Here the CDR3 DNA reads TGTGCCAGCAGTTCCTTGTTCAGTCCCTCTTCCTACGAGCAGTACTTC. Residues: CASSSLFSPSSYEQYF. This chain links TRBV6-5 with TRBJ2-7; D is ambiguous. Germline assignment: CDR1 MNHEY and CDR2 SVGAGI. The V end was cut by 4 bases, the J end by 1 base, with 17 bases between. The length of the CDR3 is 16 residues.

This chain links TRBV7-9 with TRBJ2-3, with D tentatively TRBD1 (6 bases). Looked up from germline, CDR1 is SEHNR and CDR2 is FQNEAQ (reference sequence). The CDR3 covers 15 residues. Trimming stripped 5 bases from V and 7 bases from J, with 19 bases between. The CDR3 DNA follows: TGTGCCAGCAGCCGAGGGGGAATCACAGCGAATACGCAGTATTTT. Translating gives CASSRGGITANTQYF.

The chain carries TRBV15 and TRBJ2-5, with D maybe TRBD2 (6 bases). The germline V and J ends were trimmed by 5 bases and 5 bases, with 15 bases remaining between them. CDR3 size: 14 residues. CDR1 is LNHNV, CDR2 YYDKDF, per germline (reference sequence). CDR3 in DNA: TGTGCCACCAGCGAGGAAGGGAGGCAGGAGACCCAGTACTTC. It encodes CATSEEGRQETQYF. The whole variable domain, filled in from reference TRBV15 and TRBJ2-5, reads DAMVIQNPRYQVTQFGKPVTLSCSQTLNHNVMYWYQQKSSQAPKLLFHYYDKDFNNEADTPDNFQSRRPNTSFCFLDIRSPGLGDTAMYLCATSEEGRQETQYFGPGTRLLVL.